The subject of this entry is one T cell receptor beta chain. TCRdb keeps only in-frame clones here, not all; method: immunoSEQ multiplex PCR. Seen here are around 120,000 clones, 75% to 95% observed once, and the top ten hold 1.8%. The data derive from a study of blood T cell repertoires in COVID-19. Whole-study context: Sources were T cells, B-cell-depleted T cells, or PBMCs; the material itself was cDNA or gDNA.

The source is a human donor with active COVID-19. The donor label of this sample is uncertain. Sequencing used peripheral blood.

This CDR3 is CAWRALVVSGELFF. For the CDR3, the DNA is TGTGCCTGGAGGGCGCTAGTCGTTTCCGGGGAGCTGTTTTTT. The chain combines TRBV30 with TRBJ2-2; D ambiguous. V lost 3 bases to trimming and J lost 6 bases, with 14 bases between them. This CDR3 comprises 14 residues. Germline assignment: CDR1 GTSNPN and CDR2 SVGIG (reference sequence).